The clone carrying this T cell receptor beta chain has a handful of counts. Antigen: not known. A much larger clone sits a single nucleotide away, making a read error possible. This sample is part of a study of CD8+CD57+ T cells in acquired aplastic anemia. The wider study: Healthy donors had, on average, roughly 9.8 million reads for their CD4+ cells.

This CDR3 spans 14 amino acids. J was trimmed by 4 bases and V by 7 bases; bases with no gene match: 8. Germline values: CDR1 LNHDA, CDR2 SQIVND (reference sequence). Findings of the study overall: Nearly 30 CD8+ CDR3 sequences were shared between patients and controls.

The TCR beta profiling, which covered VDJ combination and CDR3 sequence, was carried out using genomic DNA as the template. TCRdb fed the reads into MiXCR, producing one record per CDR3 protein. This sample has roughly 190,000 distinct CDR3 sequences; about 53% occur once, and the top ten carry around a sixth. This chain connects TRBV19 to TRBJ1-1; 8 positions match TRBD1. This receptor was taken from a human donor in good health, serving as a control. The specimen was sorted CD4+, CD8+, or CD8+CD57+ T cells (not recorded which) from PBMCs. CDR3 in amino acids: CASTSDRGSTEAFF. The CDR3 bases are TGTGCCAGTACCTCCGACAGGGGAAGCACTGAAGCTTTCTTT.